Below are 26 T cell receptor beta chains sequenced from a single sample in a study of neurological immune-mediated disorders (dated by TCRdb to about 2019). Library generation was performed with 5' RACE. The run used an Illumina HiSeq 2500. TCRdb passed the public sequencing reads through fastp at Q25 and MiXCR, retaining productive beta sequences. Rows with one shared CDR3 protein collapse into an entry with the most common genes and DNA. The sample table lists roughly 57,000 distinct CDR3 sequences, about 25% of them with a count of one. The ten largest clonotypes hold less than 6% of the sample. According to the study, the label for this sample's time point signals: technical triplicate 2. Sequenced input: PBMCs. These receptor sequences come from a man between 60 and 70 years old with HTLV-1-associated myelopathy (HAM/TSP).

This clonotype appeared many times. The rearrangement joins TRBV2 to TRBJ1-2; no firm D call. V lost 6 bases, J lost 4 bases, and 21 bases lay in between. This CDR3 has 16 residues. CDR1 and CDR2 from the germline V gene are SNHLY and FYNNEI. In nucleotides, the CDR3 is TGTGCCAGCAGGAACCAAAGGGTCCTACAAGGCTATGGCTACACCTTC. Protein: CASRNQRVLQGYGYTF.

This clonotype was counted ten times or more. The chain uses TRBV29-1 and TRBJ2-5, with D perhaps matching TRBD2 (6 bases). The CDR3 is made up of 12 amino acids. Trimming took off 3 bases at V and 1 base at J, with 6 bases between the two ends. Germline V gene sequence: CDR1 SQVTM, CDR2 ANQGSEA. The CDR3 sequence is CSVDGGQETQYF. The CDR3 coding sequence is TGCAGCGTTGACGGGGGCCAAGAGACCCAGTACTTC.

This clonotype has a count of ten or more. The chain has TRBV6-5 and TRBJ2-7, with D perhaps given as TRBD1 or TRBD2 (6 bases each). CDR3 size: 14 residues. From germline, CDR1 is MNHEY and CDR2 SVGAGI. V lost 2 bases to trimming and J lost 4 bases, with 12 bases between them. The CDR3, as DNA: TGTGCCAGCAGTTACGGGGGGCACCTATACGAGCAGTACTTC. It specifies CASSYGGHLYEQYF.

This clonotype was counted at least ten times. V usage is TRBV5-1 and J usage is TRBJ1-2, with 11 bases identical to TRBD1. CDR3 length equals 19 residues. Trimming took 4 bases from V and 2 from J; bases not matched to a gene: 16. CDR1 is SGHRS and CDR2 is YFSETQ in the germline V gene. CDR3 nucleotides: TGCGCCAGCAGCCCCAAGAACCGGACAGGGGGCCCGCCGAACTATGGCTACACCTTC. It is translated as CASSPKNRTGGPPNYGYTF.

This clonotype appeared many times. This sequence joins TRBV12-3 or TRBV12-4 and TRBJ2-7, with D unresolved. Trimming stripped 3 bases from V and 6 bases from J, with 12 bases between. This CDR3 is built from 13 residues. For the CDR3, the DNA is TGTGCCAGCAGTTTCCCGGGTTCTTTCGAGCAGTACTTC. Translation gives CASSFPGSFEQYF.

This clonotype was observed many times. The rearrangement joins TRBV10-2 to TRBJ2-7, with 12 bases lining up with TRBD1. The CDR3 sequence is 14 residues long. Germline V gives CDR1 WSHSY, CDR2 SAAADI. V lost 5 bases and J lost 6; bases outside the gene matches: 5. The CDR3 DNA is TGCGCCAGCAGTCGGGACAGGGGGCGCTCCGAGCAGTACTTC. It specifies CASSRDRGRSEQYF.

Note on this clonotype: No conserved phenylalanine or tryptophan ends this CDR3, so it is likely a read error. The DNA is left out, because the CDR3 cannot be placed on it with certainty; the CDR3 is given as TCRdb lists it. The chain carries TRBV27 and TRBJ2-1; the table's TRBD2 call for D was not verified on the DNA. The germline V gene has CDR1 MNHEY and CDR2 SMNVEV (reference sequence). Ends included, the CDR3 has 14 residues. CDR3 sequence reads: CASSRLAGYNEHFL.

The chain carries TRBV24-1 and TRBJ1-2; D gene ambiguous. In germline, CDR1 is KGHDR, CDR2 SFDVKD. V was pared by 5 bases and J by 0 bases, with 15 bases between. The CDR3 extends over 16 amino acids. The DNA for the CDR3 is TGTGCCACCAGTGGGGTAACAGAAACATCTAACTATGGCTACACCTTC. This codes for CATSGVTETSNYGYTF.

At least ten counts were recorded for this clonotype. The chain links TRBV7-2 to TRBJ1-2; perhaps TRBD1 as D (5 bases). V lost 5 bases to trimming and J lost 0 bases, with 16 bases between them. The CDR3 has 16 residues. CDR1 is SGHTA, CDR2 FQGNSA, per germline. The CDR3 bases are TGTGCCAGCAGCCTAAGGTGGGGGACCTCTAACTATGGCTACACCTTC. Residues: CASSLRWGTSNYGYTF.

This clonotype was recorded many times. The chain joins TRBV25-1 to TRBJ2-5; 8 nucleotides match TRBD1. The CDR3 totals 16 residues. The germline V gene encodes CDR1 MGHDK and CDR2 SYGVNS. With V trimmed by 2 bases and J by 5 bases, 10 bases remained unmatched. The CDR3 region has the DNA TGTGCCAGCAGTGAAGACCCCAGGGGGCGCGCCGAGACCCAGTACTTC. Translated: CASSEDPRGRAETQYF. Full variable domain (rest looked up from reference TRBV25-1 and TRBJ2-5): EADIYQTPRYLVIGTGKKITLECSQTMGHDKMYWYQQDPGMELHLIHYSYGVNSTEKGDLSSESTVSRIRTEHFPLTLESARPSHTSQYLCASSEDPRGRAETQYFGPGTRLLVL.

The genes are TRBV6-5 and TRBJ2-7; D might be TRBD1 or TRBD2, each matching 5 bases. Trimming cost V 8 bases and J 6 bases, with 17 bases left between them. This CDR3 contains 13 residues. Germline assignment: CDR1 MNHEY and CDR2 SVGAGI. The DNA of the CDR3 is TGTGCCAGCGCATCGGGGCGTCGGGTCGAGCAGTACTTC. This translates into CASASGRRVEQYF.

In this sample, this clonotype turned up many times. CDR3 loop: CASRRDRREGRYEQYF. The CDR3 DNA sequence: TGTGCCAGCAGGAGGGATCGGCGGGAGGGCCGCTACGAGCAGTACTTC. The chain is built from TRBV6-1 and TRBJ2-7; TRBD2 matches 9 bases. Germline CDR1 reads MNHNS; CDR2 reads SASEGT. CDR3 length equals 16 residues. The J segment lost 3 bases and the V segment lost 6 bases, leaving 12 bases of the junction unmatched.

Many counts were recorded for this clonotype. In DNA, the CDR3 is TGTGCCAGCAGCTTGGATTCGGGGACAGGGAGTGATACGCAGTATTTT. This codes for CASSLDSGTGSDTQYF. V is TRBV5-6 and J is TRBJ2-3; 9 bases are a match to TRBD1. Germline V gene data show CDR1 as SGHDT and CDR2 as YYEEEE. After removal of 0 bases from V and 6 bases from J, the junction contained 8 bases not matched to a gene. This CDR3 is built from 16 residues.

The rearrangement uses TRBV7-9 and TRBJ2-7, with 7 bases aligning to TRBD2. The J segment lost 3 bases and the V segment lost 8 bases, leaving 7 bases of the junction unmatched. In germline, CDR1 is SEHNR, CDR2 FQNEAQ (reference sequence). The CDR3 has 13 amino acids. The CDR3 reads CASVEQRGYEQYF. The DNA of the CDR3 is TGTGCCAGCGTAGAGCAGCGGGGCTACGAGCAGTACTTC.

This rearrangement joins TRBV19 to TRBJ2-1, with D possibly TRBD1 on 6 matching bases. V shed 6 bases and J shed 5 bases, with 11 bases lying between them. This CDR3 spans 13 amino acids. Germline V gene lookup returns CDR1 LNHDA and CDR2 SQIVND (reference sequence). CDR3 coding DNA: TGTGCCAGTAGGAACAGGGTCCACAATGAGCAGTTCTTC. Translated, it gives CASRNRVHNEQFF.

This clonotype was seen many times. The chain employs TRBV5-1 and TRBJ2-7, with D perhaps TRBD2 (7 bases). Germline lookup yields CDR1 SGHRS and CDR2 YFSETQ. The CDR3 is 16 residues long. V lost 2 bases to trimming and J lost 3 bases, with 18 bases between them. CDR3 in amino acids: CASSFSTGGQVYEQYF. CDR3 sequence (DNA): TGCGCCAGCAGCTTTTCGACCGGGGGGCAAGTCTACGAGCAGTACTTC.

Only a few counts were recorded for this clonotype. CDR3 coding DNA: TGCAGTGCTACAATAGCGGGAAGGGGGCAAGAGACCCAGTACTTC. It yields the protein CSATIAGRGQETQYF. The chain combines TRBV20-1 with TRBJ2-5; 8 bases agree with TRBD2. CDR3 length: 15 residues. The V segment lost 4 bases and the J segment 2 bases; nucleotides outside the gene matches: 9. Germline values: CDR1 DFQATT, CDR2 SNEGSKA (reference sequence).

This chain connects TRBV12-2 to TRBJ1-4; no DNA check was done on the table's D call, TRBD1. TRBV12-2 represents a pseudogene. The CDR3 sequence is 11 residues long. The CDR3 reads CASRPLSKLFF. The CDR3 nucleotides read TGTGCAAGTCGCCCCCTCTCGAAACTGTTTTTT.

This clonotype was seen repeatedly, ten times or more. The chain recombines TRBV10-3 with TRBJ2-2, with D possibly being TRBD1 (5 bases). Germline CDR1 ENHRY, CDR2 SYGVKD. There are 13 residues in the CDR3. Trimming stripped 6 bases from V and 6 bases from J, with 11 bases between. This chain's CDR3 is CAISQGTPGELFF. Here the CDR3 DNA reads TGTGCCATCAGCCAGGGAACCCCCGGGGAGCTGTTTTTT.

This clonotype was counted between two and nine times. This chain links TRBV15 with TRBJ1-1; D perhaps matches TRBD1 (5 bases). V was clipped by 3 bases and J by 1 base, with 12 bases between them. The CDR3 totals 15 residues. The germline V gene has CDR1 LNHNV and CDR2 YYDKDF (reference sequence). The CDR3 protein is CATSSGRTSNTEAFF. The CDR3 DNA reads as TGTGCCACCAGCAGCGGGAGGACATCGAACACTGAAGCTTTCTTT.

This clonotype has a count of ten or more. The chain couples TRBV11-1 to TRBJ2-7; D ambiguous. The CDR3 totals 14 residues. Germline V lookup: CDR1 SGHAT, CDR2 FQDESV (reference sequence). Between the trimmed V and J ends, which lost 5 bases and 0 bases, there was a span of 11 bases. The DNA for the CDR3 is TGTGCCAGCAGCAACCGGCCCAGCTCCTACGAGCAGTACTTC. This translates into CASSNRPSSYEQYF.

This clonotype showed up many times. V and J are TRBV10-1 and TRBJ2-1; 8 bases fit TRBD1. CDR1 WNHNN and CDR2 SYGVQD come from the germline V gene (reference sequence). The CDR3 is 14 amino acids. V lost 3 bases and J lost 7; bases outside the gene matches: 5. The CDR3 loop is CASSERTGSNEQFF. CDR3 DNA: TGCGCCAGCAGTGAACGGACAGGGTCAAATGAGCAGTTCTTC.

V usage is TRBV20-1 and J usage is TRBJ2-7; 8 positions agree with TRBD2. J gave up 7 bases and V 6 bases, and 17 bases lay outside the gene matches. The CDR3 is made up of 15 amino acids. Per the germline V gene, CDR1 is DFQATT and CDR2 is SNEGSKA (reference sequence). The CDR3 DNA reads as TGCAGTGCCTCAAATACGACGGGGGGGCCTGGAGAGCAGTACTTC. Translating gives CSASNTTGGPGEQYF.

In its sample, this clonotype was seen a few times. The chain couples TRBV19 to TRBJ2-7, with 12 bases that match TRBD2. The CDR3 has 15 amino acids. Trimming took 3 bases from V and 2 from J; bases not matched to a gene: 2. CDR1 and CDR2 (germline): LNHDA, SQIVND (reference sequence). CDR3 DNA: TGTGCCAGTAGTATGACTAGCGGGGGAACCTACGAGCAGTACTTC. As protein: CASSMTSGGTYEQYF.

This clonotype was seen at least ten times. V and J are TRBV4-1 and TRBJ1-5; D is unresolved. Between the trimmed V and J ends, which lost 0 bases and 0 bases, there was a span of 6 bases. This CDR3 spans 15 amino acids. CDR1 MGHRA and CDR2 YSYEKL come from the germline V gene. The chain's CDR3 is CASSQEGFSNQPQHF. The CDR3 DNA reads TGCGCCAGCAGCCAAGAGGGGTTTAGCAATCAGCCCCAGCATTTT.

This clonotype was detected many times. The junction departs from the called germline gene at one end, perhaps through a read error. The rearrangement joins TRBV20-1 to TRBJ2-1; D unresolved. The germline V gene encodes CDR1 DFQATT and CDR2 SNEGSKA (reference sequence). There are 11 residues in the CDR3. The CDR3 coding sequence is TGCAGTGCTCCCGTGACTCTTGAGCAGTTCTTT. Translation: CSAPVTLEQFF.